Sequencing of this TCR beta chain was carried out in a study of OX40 agonist ivuxolimab in advanced cancers. This clone came up once. Germline CDR1 reads LNHDA; CDR2 reads SQIVND (reference sequence). This CDR3 is built from 14 residues. The ends lost 5 bases at V and 7 bases at J; junction bases unmatched: 8. Profiling relied on immunoSEQ multiplex PCR, and the TCRdb table lists in-frame clones only, not all of them. The sample lists about 69,000 clones, around 80% seen once, with approximately 2.3% in the top ten. This TCR was sampled from an adult with an advanced solid tumor such as melanoma, head and neck, liver or kidney cancer. This sample comprised CD4+ or CD8+ T cells sorted from blood, obtained in a trial of the OX40 agonist ivuxolimab. The chain has TRBV19 and TRBJ1-5; 7 bases are shared with TRBD1. The CDR3, as DNA: TGTGCCAGTAGTTCACAGGGGAGGGGGCAGCCCCAGCATTTT. Translated: CASSSQGRGQPQHF.